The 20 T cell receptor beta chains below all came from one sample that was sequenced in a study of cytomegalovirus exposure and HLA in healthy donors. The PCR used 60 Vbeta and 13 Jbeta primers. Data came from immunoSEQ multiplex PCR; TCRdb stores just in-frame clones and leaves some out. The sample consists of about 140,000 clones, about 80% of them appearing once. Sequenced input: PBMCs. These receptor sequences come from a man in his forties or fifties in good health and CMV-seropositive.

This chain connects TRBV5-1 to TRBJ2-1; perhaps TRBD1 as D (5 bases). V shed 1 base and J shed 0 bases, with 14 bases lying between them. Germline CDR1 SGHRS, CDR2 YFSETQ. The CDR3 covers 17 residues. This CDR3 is CASSLRPGSHSYNEQFF. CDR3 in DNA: TGCGCCAGCAGCTTGCGGCCAGGGTCCCACTCCTACAATGAGCAGTTCTTC.

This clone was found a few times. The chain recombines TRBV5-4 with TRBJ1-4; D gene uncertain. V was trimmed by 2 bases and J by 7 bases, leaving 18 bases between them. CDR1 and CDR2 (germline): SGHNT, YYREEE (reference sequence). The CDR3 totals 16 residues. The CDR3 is CASSLRNSPGSEKLFF. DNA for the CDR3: TGTGCCAGCAGCTTACGGAACAGCCCCGGGAGTGAAAAACTGTTTTTT.

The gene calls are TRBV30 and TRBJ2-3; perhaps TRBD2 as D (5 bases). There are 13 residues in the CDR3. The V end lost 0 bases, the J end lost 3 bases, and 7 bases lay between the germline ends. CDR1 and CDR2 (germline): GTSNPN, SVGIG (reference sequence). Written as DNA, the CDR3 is TGTGCCTGGAGTGTACGCGGGACAGATACGCAGTATTTT. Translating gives CAWSVRGTDTQYF.

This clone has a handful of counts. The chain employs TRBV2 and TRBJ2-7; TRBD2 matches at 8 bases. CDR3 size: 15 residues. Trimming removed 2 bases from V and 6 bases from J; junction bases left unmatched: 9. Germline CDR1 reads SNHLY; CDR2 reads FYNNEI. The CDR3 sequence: CASSELAGIQAEQYF. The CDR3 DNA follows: TGTGCCAGCAGTGAACTAGCGGGCATCCAGGCCGAGCAGTACTTC.

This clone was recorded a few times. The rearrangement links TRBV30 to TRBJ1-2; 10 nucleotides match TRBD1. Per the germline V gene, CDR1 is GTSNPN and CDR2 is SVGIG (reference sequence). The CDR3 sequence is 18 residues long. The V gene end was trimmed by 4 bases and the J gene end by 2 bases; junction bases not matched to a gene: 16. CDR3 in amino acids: CAWITLPGTGAINYGYTF. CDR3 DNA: TGTGCCTGGATAACTCTCCCCGGGACAGGGGCCATCAACTATGGCTACACCTTC.

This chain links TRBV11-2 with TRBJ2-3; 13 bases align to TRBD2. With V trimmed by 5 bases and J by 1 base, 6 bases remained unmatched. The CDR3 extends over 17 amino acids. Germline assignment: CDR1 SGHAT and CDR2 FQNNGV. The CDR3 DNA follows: TGTGCCAGCAGCCGTGGGACTAGCGGGATTGGCACAGATACGCAGTATTTT. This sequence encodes CASSRGTSGIGTDTQYF.

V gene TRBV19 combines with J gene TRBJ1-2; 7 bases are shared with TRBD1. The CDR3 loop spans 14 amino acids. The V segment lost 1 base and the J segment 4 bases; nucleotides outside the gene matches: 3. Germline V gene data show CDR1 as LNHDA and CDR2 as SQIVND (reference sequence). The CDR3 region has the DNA TGTGCCAGTAGTATAGGAGGGGGCAGCTATGGCTACACCTTC. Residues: CASSIGGGSYGYTF.

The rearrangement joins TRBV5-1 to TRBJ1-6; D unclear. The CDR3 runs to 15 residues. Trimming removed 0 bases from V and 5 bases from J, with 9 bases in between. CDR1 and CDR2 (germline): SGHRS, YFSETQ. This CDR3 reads CASSLAQAHNSPLHF. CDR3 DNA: TGCGCCAGCAGCTTGGCCCAGGCACATAATTCACCCCTCCACTTT. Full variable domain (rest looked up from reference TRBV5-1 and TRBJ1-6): KAGVTQTPRYLIKTRGQQVTLSCSPISGHRSVSWYQQTPGQGLQFLFEYFSETQRNKGNFPGRFSGRQFSNSRSEMNVSTLELGDSALYLCASSLAQAHNSPLHFGNGTRLTVT.

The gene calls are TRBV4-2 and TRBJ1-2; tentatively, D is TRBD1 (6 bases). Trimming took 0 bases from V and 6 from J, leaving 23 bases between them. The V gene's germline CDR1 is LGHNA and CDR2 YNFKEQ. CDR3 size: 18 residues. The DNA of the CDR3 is TGTGCCAGCAGCCAAGAACCTTCGGGGACACGACGAGCAGATGGCTACACCTTC. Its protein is CASSQEPSGTRRADGYTF.

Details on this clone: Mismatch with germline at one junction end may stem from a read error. Here the CDR3 reads CSSSKIRGRGANVLTF. The CDR3 region has the DNA TGTTCCAGCAGCAAAATTCGCGGGCGTGGGGCCAACGTCCTGACTTTC. This chain uses TRBV7-9 with TRBJ2-6, with a tentative D call TRBD2 (5 bases). CDR3 length: 16 amino acids. CDR1 is SEHNR, CDR2 FQNEAQ, per germline (reference sequence).

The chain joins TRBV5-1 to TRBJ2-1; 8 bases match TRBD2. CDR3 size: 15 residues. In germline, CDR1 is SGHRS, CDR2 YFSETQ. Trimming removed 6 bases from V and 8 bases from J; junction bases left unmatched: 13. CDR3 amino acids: CASTLAGSVLDEQFF. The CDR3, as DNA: TGCGCCAGCACCTTAGCGGGGAGCGTACTGGATGAGCAGTTCTTC.

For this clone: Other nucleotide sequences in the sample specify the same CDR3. The CDR3 sequence: CASSQDAGGREQYF. Written as DNA, the CDR3 is TGCGCCAGCAGCCAAGATGCGGGCGGCCGGGAGCAGTACTTC. The V gene is TRBV4-1, the J gene TRBJ2-7; D is perhaps TRBD2 (5 bases). Per germline, CDR1 MGHRA and CDR2 YSYEKL. V lost 0 bases and J lost 7, with 13 bases in between. The CDR3 is 14 amino acids.

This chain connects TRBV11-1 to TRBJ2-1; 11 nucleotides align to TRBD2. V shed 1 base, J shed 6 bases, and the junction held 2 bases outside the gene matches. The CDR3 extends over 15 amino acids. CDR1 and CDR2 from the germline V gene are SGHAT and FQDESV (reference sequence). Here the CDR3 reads CASSLGTSGFNEQFF. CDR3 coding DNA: TGTGCCAGCAGCTTAGGGACTAGCGGGTTCAATGAGCAGTTCTTC.

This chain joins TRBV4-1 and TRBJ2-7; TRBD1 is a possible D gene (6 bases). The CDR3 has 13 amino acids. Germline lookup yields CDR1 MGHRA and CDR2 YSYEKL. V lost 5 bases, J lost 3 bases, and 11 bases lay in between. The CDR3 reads CASSGKQGYEQYF. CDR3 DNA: TGCGCCAGCAGCGGAAAACAGGGCTACGAGCAGTACTTC.

The CDR3 nucleotides read TGTGCCAGCAGTCGCAGTGGCAGCGAATACAATGAGCAGTTCTTC. This codes for CASSRSGSEYNEQFF. The chain is built from TRBV6-6 and TRBJ2-1; unclear D gene. The germline V gene encodes CDR1 MNHNY and CDR2 SVGAGI (reference sequence). The length of the CDR3 is 15 residues. Trimming cost V 5 bases and J 4 bases, with 15 bases left between them.

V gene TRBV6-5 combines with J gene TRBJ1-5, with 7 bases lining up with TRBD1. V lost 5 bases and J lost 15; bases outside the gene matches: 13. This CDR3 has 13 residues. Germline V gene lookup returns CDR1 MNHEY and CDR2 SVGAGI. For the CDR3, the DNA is TGTGCCAGCAGTAAGGGGGCGCTATCCTTGGGGCATTTT. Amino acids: CASSKGALSLGHF.

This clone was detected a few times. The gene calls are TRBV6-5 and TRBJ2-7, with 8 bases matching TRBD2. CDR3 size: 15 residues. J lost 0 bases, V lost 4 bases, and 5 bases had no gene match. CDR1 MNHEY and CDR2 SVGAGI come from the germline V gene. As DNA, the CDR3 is TGTGCCAGCAGTTCATCCGGGACTAGCTCCTACGAGCAGTACTTC. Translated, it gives CASSSSGTSSYEQYF.

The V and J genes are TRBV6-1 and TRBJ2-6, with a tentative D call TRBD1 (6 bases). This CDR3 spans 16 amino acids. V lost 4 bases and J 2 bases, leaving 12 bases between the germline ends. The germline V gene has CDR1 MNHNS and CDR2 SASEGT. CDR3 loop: CASSVSRGTGANVLTF. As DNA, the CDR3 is TGTGCCAGCAGTGTTAGTAGGGGGACTGGGGCCAACGTCCTGACTTTC.

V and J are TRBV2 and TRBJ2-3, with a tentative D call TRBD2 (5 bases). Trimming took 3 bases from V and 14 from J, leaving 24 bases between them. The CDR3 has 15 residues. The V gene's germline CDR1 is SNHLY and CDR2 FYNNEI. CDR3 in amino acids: CASSESRLTYDTGYF. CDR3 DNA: TGTGCCAGCAGTGAGTCGAGACTAACCTACGATACGGGGTATTTT.

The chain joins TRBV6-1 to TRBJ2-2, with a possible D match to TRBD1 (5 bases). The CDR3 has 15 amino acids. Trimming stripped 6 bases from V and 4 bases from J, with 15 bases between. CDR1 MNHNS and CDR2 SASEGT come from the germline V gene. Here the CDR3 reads CASRRHTGRTGELFF. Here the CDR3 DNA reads TGTGCCAGCAGGCGCCATACAGGACGCACCGGGGAGCTGTTTTTT.